This TCR beta chain stems from a study of blood T cell repertoires in COVID-19. Study-wide context: In each case, the material was cDNA or gDNA derived from T cells, B-cell-depleted T cells, or PBMCs.

In the case of this clone: One junction end does not reproduce the germline sequence, and a read error may be involved.

Germline values: CDR1 SNHLY, CDR2 FYNNEI. This CDR3 region has 13 residues. Clones were sequenced by immunoSEQ multiplex PCR, and TCRdb holds only the in-frame ones, with some missing. Of around 120,000 clones listed, around 76% were seen once; the top ten hold about 2.5%. The sequence came from a man between 65 and 80 years old with acute or convalescent COVID-19. This chain joins TRBV2 and TRBJ1-6, with D unclear. Sequencing was carried out using peripheral blood. The DNA of the CDR3 is TGTGCCAGCGCGACTGCAAATAACTCACCCCTCCACTTT. Translating it yields CASATANNSPLHF.